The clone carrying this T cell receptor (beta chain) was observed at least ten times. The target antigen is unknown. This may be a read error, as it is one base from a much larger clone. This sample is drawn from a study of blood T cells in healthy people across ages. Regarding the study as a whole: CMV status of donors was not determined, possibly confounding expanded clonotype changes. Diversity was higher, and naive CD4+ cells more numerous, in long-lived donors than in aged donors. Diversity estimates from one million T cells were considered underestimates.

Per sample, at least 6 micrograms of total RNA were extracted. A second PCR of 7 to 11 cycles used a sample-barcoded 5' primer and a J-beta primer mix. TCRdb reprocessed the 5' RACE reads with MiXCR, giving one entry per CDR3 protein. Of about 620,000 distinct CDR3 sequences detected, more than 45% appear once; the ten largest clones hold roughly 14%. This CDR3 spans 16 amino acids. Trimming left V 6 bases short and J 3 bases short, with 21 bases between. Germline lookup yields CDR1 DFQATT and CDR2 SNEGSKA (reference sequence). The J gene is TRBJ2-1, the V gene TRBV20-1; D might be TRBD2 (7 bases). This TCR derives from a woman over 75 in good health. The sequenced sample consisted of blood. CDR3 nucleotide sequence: TGCAGTGCCACAGGGCCCGTGGCTAGCGGCTACAATGAGCAGTTCTTC. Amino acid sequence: CSATGPVASGYNEQFF.